The sequence of this TCR beta chain was determined in a study of cytomegalovirus exposure and HLA in healthy donors. TCRdb's table, derived via immunoSEQ multiplex PCR, lists solely in-frame clones and lacks some. The sample comprises about 65,000 clones, approximately 94% of which are singletons, and 4.4% rests with the top ten. The TCR sequence derives from a young man in good health and CMV-seropositive. Source material: PBMCs.

The CDR3 here is CASTYRDSYYEQYF. CDR3 sequence (DNA): TGTGCCAGCACTTATCGGGACAGCTACTACGAGCAGTACTTC. The rearrangement uses TRBV28 and TRBJ2-7, with 7 bases identical to TRBD1. The J segment lost 3 bases and the V segment lost 7 bases, leaving 9 bases of the junction unmatched. The V gene's germline CDR1 is MDHEN and CDR2 SYDVKM. The CDR3 length is 14 residues.